This T cell receptor beta chain was profiled in a study of PD-1 blockade in classical Hodgkin lymphoma. Only in-frame clones appear in the TCRdb table, and some are missing; sequencing was by immunoSEQ multiplex PCR. The table records about 14,000 clones, around 90% of them present only once. With regard to this clone: As yet, its antigen is unknown.

Findings of the study overall: Newly diagnosed patients were reported to exhibit reduced baseline TCR diversity relative to healthy donors.

As for time point: newly diagnosed, previously untreated cHL patient sample. Isolated CD8+ T cells were derived from thawed PBMCs through magnetic negative selection. Researchers used newly diagnosed, untreated classical Hodgkin lymphoma PBMCs for comparison. The receptor comes from a human donor with classical Hodgkin lymphoma. Sequencing was carried out using CD8+ T cells from blood.

The CDR3 sequence is CASSLAGSDTQYF. Here the CDR3 DNA reads TGTGCCAGCAGCTTAGCAGGGTCCGATACGCAGTATTTT. The chain has TRBV11-3 and TRBJ2-3, with D perhaps matching TRBD1 (5 bases). The CDR3 runs 13 residues. V lost 1 base and J lost 6, with 8 bases in between. Germline values: CDR1 SGHNT, CDR2 YENEEA.